A single sample gave rise to the 3 T cell receptor beta chains below, sequenced in a study of T cells after yellow fever vaccination. TCRdb re-analysed the 5' RACE reads in MiXCR, keeping a single row per CDR3 protein. The table includes nearly 550,000 distinct CDR3 sequences, about a fifth detected once. Material: PBMCs, obtained 15 days after the yellow fever booster vaccination. Receptors were obtained from a man aged 25-40 years who received the YFV17D yellow fever vaccine.

The rearrangement uses TRBV20-1 and TRBJ2-3; 14 nucleotides match TRBD2. The CDR3 spans 19 residues. V lost 0 bases and J lost 2; bases outside the gene matches: 10. Germline CDR1 DFQATT, CDR2 SNEGSKA (reference sequence). In nucleotides, the CDR3 is TGCAGTGCTAGAGATCCCCCGCGACTAGCGGGAGGGCCCACAGATACGCAGTATTTT. Its protein product is CSARDPPRLAGGPTDTQYF.

This clonotype was seen only a few times. The chain joins TRBV19 to TRBJ2-1, with 7 bases matching TRBD2. Germline values: CDR1 LNHDA, CDR2 SQIVND (reference sequence). After removal of 5 bases from V and 7 bases from J, the junction contained 11 bases not matched to a gene. The CDR3 is made up of 15 amino acids. The CDR3 here is CASSPGLGFLNEQFF. Here the CDR3 DNA reads TGTGCCAGTAGTCCAGGACTAGGTTTCTTAAATGAGCAGTTCTTC. Looking up the rest from reference TRBV19 and TRBJ2-1 gives the full variable domain: DGGITQSPKYLFRKEGQNVTLSCEQNLNHDAMYWYRQDPGQGLRLIYYSQIVNDFQKGDIAEGYSVSREKKESFPLTVTSAQKNPTAFYLCASSPGLGFLNEQFFGPGTRLTVL.

This clonotype appeared a few times. The V gene is TRBV20-1, the J gene TRBJ2-5, with TRBD2 matching 9 bases. Germline CDR1 reads DFQATT; CDR2 reads SNEGSKA (reference sequence). The CDR3 totals 15 residues. Unmatched junction bases numbered 13, after V lost 6 bases and J lost 5 bases. The CDR3 DNA reads as TGCAGTGCCTATCGGGCTAGCGGGGCGGGGGAGACCCAGTACTTC. Residues: CSAYRASGAGETQYF.